The source of this T cell receptor beta chain is a study of blood T cell repertoires in COVID-19. On the study more broadly: Specimens from acute and convalescent COVID-19 originated in the United States, Italy and Spain. T cells, B-cell-depleted T cells, or PBMCs supplied cDNA or gDNA.

The V and J ends lost 3 bases and 0 bases respectively, with 8 bases between them. The germline V gene encodes CDR1 LNHDA and CDR2 SQIVND (reference sequence). The CDR3 has 14 amino acids. In the original workflow: Nucleated cell counts were estimated from reference gene primer amplification. Sequencing was performed with immunoSEQ multiplex PCR; in TCRdb, only in-frame clones are kept and a portion is missing. That table is the source of V, J and clone size, and D and trimming were worked out from the DNA. The table has more than 150,000 clones, about 88% seen once; the top ten hold roughly 14%. This receptor was identified in a man aged 25-45 years with active or convalescent COVID-19. The V gene is TRBV19, the J gene TRBJ1-1, with D perhaps TRBD1 (6 bases). The sequenced material came from peripheral blood. CDR3 sequence (DNA): TGTGCCAGTAGTATTACAGGGATGAACACTGAAGCTTTCTTT. Translation: CASSITGMNTEAFF.